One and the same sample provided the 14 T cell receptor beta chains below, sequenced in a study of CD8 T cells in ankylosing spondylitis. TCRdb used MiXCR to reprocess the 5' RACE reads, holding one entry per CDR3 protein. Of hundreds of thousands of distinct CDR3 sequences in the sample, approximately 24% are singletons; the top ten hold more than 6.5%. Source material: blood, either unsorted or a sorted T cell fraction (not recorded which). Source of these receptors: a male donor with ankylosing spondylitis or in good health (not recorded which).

CDR3 amino acids: CSAQIGWSTDTQYF. DNA for the CDR3: TGCAGTGCTCAAATTGGGTGGAGCACAGATACGCAGTATTTT. The V gene is TRBV20-1, the J gene TRBJ2-3; no definite D call. Looked up from germline, CDR1 is DFQATT and CDR2 is SNEGSKA (reference sequence). The CDR3 runs 14 residues. The ends were cut back, 5 bases at V and 0 bases at J, with 12 bases in the middle.

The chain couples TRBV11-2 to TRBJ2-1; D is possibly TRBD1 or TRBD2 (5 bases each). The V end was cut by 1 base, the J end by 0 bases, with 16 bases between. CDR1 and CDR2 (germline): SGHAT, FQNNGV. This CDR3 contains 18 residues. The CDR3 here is CASSLGGEGPRSYNEQFF. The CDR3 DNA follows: TGTGCCAGCAGCTTAGGGGGTGAGGGACCTCGCTCCTACAATGAGCAGTTCTTC.

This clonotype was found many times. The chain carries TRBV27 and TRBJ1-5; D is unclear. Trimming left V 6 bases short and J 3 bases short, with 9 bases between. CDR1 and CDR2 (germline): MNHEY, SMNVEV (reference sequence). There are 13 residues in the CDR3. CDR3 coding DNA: TGTGCCAGCAGACAATGGGTCAATCAGCCCCAGCATTTT. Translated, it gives CASRQWVNQPQHF.

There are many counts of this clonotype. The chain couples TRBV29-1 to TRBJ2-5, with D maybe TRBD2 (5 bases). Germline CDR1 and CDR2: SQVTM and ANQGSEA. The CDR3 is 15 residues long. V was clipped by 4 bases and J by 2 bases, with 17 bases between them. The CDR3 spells CSVGSGLAVQETQYF. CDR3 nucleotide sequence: TGCAGCGTTGGCTCAGGACTGGCGGTTCAAGAGACCCAGTACTTC.

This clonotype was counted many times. The CDR3 region is CAISESTGDTQYF. The CDR3 nucleotides are TGTGCCATCAGTGAGTCTACCGGGGATACGCAGTATTTT. The chain is built from TRBV10-3 and TRBJ2-3; D is undetermined. The V and J ends lost 0 bases and 6 bases respectively, with 7 bases between them. CDR1 ENHRY and CDR2 SYGVKD come from the germline V gene. CDR3 length equals 13 residues.

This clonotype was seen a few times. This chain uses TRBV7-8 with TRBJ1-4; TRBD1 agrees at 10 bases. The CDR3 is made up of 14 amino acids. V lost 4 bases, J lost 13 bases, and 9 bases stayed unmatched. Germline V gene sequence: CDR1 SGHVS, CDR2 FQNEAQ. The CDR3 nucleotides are TGTGCCAGCAGCTCGGGACAGGGGACGGAGAGACTGTTTTTT. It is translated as CASSSGQGTERLFF. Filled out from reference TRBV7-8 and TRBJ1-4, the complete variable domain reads GAGVSQSPRYKVAKRGQDVALRCDPISGHVSLFWYQQALGQGPEFLTYFQNEAQLDKSGLPSDRFFAERPEGSVSTLKIQRTQQEDSAVYLCASSSGQGTERLFFGSGTQLSVL.

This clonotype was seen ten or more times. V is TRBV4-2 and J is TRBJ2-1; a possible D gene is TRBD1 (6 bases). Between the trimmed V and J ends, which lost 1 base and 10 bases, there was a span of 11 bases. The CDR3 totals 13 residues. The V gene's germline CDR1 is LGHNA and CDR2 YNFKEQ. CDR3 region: CASSQAGDREQFF. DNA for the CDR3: TGTGCCAGCAGCCAAGCAGGGGATCGGGAGCAGTTCTTC.

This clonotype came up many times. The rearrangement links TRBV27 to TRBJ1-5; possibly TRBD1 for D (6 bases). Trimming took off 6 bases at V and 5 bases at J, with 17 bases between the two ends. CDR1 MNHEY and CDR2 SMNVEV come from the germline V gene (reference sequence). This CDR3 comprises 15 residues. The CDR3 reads CASRQTGTQYQPQHF. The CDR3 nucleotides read TGTGCCAGCAGACAAACCGGGACACAATATCAGCCCCAGCATTTT.

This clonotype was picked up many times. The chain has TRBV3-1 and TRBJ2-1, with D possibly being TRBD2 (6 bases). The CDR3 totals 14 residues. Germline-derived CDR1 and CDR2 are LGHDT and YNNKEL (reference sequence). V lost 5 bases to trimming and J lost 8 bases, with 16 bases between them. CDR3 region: CASSAGPGDDEQFF. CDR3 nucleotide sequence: TGTGCCAGCAGCGCCGGTCCGGGGGACGATGAGCAGTTCTTC.

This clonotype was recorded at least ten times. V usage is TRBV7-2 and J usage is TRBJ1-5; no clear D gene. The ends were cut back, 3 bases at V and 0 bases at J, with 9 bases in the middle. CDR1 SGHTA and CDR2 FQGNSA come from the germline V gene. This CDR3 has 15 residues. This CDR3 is CASSLTANSNQPQHF. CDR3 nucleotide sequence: TGTGCCAGCAGCTTGACGGCGAATAGCAATCAGCCCCAGCATTTT. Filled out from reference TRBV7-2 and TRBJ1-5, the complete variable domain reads GAGVSQSPSNKVTEKGKDVELRCDPISGHTALYWYRQSLGQGLEFLIYFQGNSAPDKSGLPSDRFSAERTGGSVSTLTIQRTQQEDSAVYLCASSLTANSNQPQHFGDGTRLSIL.

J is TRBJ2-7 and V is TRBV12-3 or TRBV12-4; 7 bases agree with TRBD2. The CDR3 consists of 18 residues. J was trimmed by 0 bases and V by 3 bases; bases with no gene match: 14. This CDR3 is CASSFTLGSREASYEQYF. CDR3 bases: TGTGCCAGCAGTTTCACCCTTGGGTCACGGGAGGCCTCCTACGAGCAGTACTTC.

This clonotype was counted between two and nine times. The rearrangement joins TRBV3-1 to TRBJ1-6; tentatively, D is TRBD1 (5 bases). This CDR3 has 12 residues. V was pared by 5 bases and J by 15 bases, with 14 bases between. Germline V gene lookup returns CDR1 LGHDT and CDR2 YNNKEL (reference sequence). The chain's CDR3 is CASSFTEGSLHF. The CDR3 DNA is TGTGCCAGCAGCTTCACGGAGGGGAGCCTCCACTTT.

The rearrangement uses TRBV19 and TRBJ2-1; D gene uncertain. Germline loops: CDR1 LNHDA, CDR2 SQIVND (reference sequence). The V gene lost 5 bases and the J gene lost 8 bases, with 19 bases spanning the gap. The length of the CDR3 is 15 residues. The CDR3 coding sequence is TGTGCCAGTAGTTCCCCTGGCGTAGTGTTAGATGAGCAGTTCTTC. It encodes CASSSPGVVLDEQFF.

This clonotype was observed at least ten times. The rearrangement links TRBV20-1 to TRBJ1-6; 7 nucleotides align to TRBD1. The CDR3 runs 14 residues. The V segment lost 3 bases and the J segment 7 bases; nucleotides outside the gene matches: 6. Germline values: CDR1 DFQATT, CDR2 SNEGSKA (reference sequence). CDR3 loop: CSARFGTANSPLHF. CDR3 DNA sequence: TGCAGTGCTAGGTTCGGGACAGCCAATTCACCCCTCCACTTT.